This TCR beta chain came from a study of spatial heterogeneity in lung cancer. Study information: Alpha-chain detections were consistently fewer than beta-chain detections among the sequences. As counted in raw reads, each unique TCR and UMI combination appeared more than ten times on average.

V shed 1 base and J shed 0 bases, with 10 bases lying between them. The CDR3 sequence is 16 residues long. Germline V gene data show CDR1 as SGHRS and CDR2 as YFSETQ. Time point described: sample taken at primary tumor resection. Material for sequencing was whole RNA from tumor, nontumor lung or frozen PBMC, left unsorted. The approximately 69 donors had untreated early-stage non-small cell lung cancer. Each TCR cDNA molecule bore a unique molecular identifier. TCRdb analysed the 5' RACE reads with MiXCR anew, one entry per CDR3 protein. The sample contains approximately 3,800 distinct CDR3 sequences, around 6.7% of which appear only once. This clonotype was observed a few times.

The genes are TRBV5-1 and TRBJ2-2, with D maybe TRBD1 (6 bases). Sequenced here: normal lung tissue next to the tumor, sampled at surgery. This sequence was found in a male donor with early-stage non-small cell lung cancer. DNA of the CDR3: TGCGCCAGCAGCTTGCCCAGGGGCGCGAACACCGGGGAGCTGTTTTTT. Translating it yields CASSLPRGANTGELFF.